This T cell receptor beta chain is from a study of T-cell memory formation after mild COVID-19 (dated by TCRdb to 2020 to 2023). The study in broad terms: TCR sequence clusters from the two donors were found to be largely donor specific. T-cell clones expanding and contracting after mild COVID-19 in a couple of donors were tracked by longitudinal TCRalpha and TCRbeta repertoire sequencing. Two young, previously healthy adult volunteers, one female and one male, were included in the cohort.

Deletion took 1 base off V and 7 bases off J, with a span of 9 bases between the germline ends. CDR1 and CDR2, per the germline V gene, are SGHRS and YFSETQ. Taken from cysteine to phenylalanine, the CDR3 has 13 residues. This entry keeps only the CDR3 DNA: 39 bases, framed from base 1. The paper's findings and limits, for the study overall: Balanced CD4/CD8 phenotypes were observed for clones contracting from day 15 to 85, whereas a bias towards CD4+ was observed for a second wave of clones expanding from day 15 to 37. SARS-CoV-2 specificity of the second-wave clones peaking on day 37 was not confirmed. Some responding clones were found in pre-infection memory, which suggests that pre-existing cross-reactive memory T cells took part in the SARS-CoV-2 response. Only two mild cases were covered in the study, and larger cohorts including severe cases with pre-infection samples were considered necessary. Contracting CD4+ clones turned up mainly in the CM and EM memory subsets, whereas EMRA was where CD8+ clones were enriched.

Ficoll-Paque density gradient centrifugation was used to isolate PBMCs. This clonotype was seen only a few times. Its target antigen remains unknown. Qualities for individual bases were not recorded, and no much larger clone is one base off. Sequenced on an Illumina NovaSeq 6000. TCRalpha and TCRbeta cDNA libraries were built by 5'RACE with constant-segment primers, adding sample barcodes and unique molecular identifiers. Trizol reagent was used to extract RNA from every sample. Libraries were amplified in two PCR steps, with a second sample barcode and Illumina TruSeq adapters added in the second step. Sequencing of libraries was performed on an Illumina NovaSeq with 2 x 150 bp paired-end reads. The paper's processing steps were these. With migec v1.2.7, reads were demultiplexed and then collapsed into UMI-guided consensus sequences. Using mixcr v2.1.11, UMI consensuses were aligned to TRA and TRB V and J templates and then assembled into clonotypes. Expanded or contracted clonotypes were those called significant by both edgeR and NoisET, with noise models trained on biological replicates. For edgeR calls, the thresholds were a false discovery rate-adjusted p below 0.01 and a log2 fold-change of 1. As an exploratory analysis of dynamics, PCA with hierarchical clustering was applied to max-normalized trajectories of the 1000 most abundant clonotypes. Separately sequenced CD4+ and CD8+ repertoires were used to assign the CD4 or CD8 phenotype of responding clones. TCRdb redid the processing of the public reads, applying fastp at Q25 and MiXCR, and retained in-frame beta chains. When rows share a CDR3 protein, they turn into one entry using the most common DNA and genes. None of the V and J calls come from the authors' own analysis; TCRdb made them. Here the sample has nearly 110,000 distinct CDR3 sequences; approximately 15% occur a single time. Approximately 43% of the sample is taken by the ten largest.

The sample was PBMCs or a T cell subset sorted from them (not recorded which). This clonotype originated in a young man who had mild COVID-19 (a few samples of this study predate the infection). The sample titles of this study are shuffled in the database, so cell type and time point are left out; the donor was told from shared clones. This chain joins TRBV5-1 to TRBJ2-1; the D gene is perhaps TRBD2, on 5 matching bases. At the DNA level, the sequence is TGCGCCAGCAGCTTGCCGCGGGTTAATGAGCAGTTCTTC. Translated, it reads CASSLPRVNEQFF.